A selection of T cell receptor beta chains follows, all from one sample in a study of beta chain features in type 1 diabetes. Assay used: immunoSEQ multiplex PCR; TCRdb lists only in-frame clones, some missing. The sample carries over 600,000 clones, around an eighth recorded once. Sequencing was done on a sample of naive CD4+ T cells from blood. The receptors were gathered from a young man with type 1 diabetes. CDR3s leave out the opening cysteine and the closing phenylalanine or tryptophan. Each record gives: J gene, V gene, CDR3 protein.

j_call: TRBJ2-4
v_call: TRBV6-4
cdr3_aa: ASSEEGGNIQY

j_call: TRBJ2-3
v_call: TRBV7-9
cdr3_aa: ASSLDTDTQY

j_call: TRBJ1-6
v_call: TRBV9
cdr3_aa: ASSAHPGQQNSPLH

j_call: TRBJ2-3
v_call: TRBV10-1
cdr3_aa: ASSESGEDTQY

j_call: TRBJ1-2
v_call: TRBV2
cdr3_aa: ASSETGANYGYT

j_call: TRBJ2-3
v_call: TRBV10-3
cdr3_aa: AISAGLGTPDTQY

j_call: TRBJ2-5
v_call: TRBV4-3
cdr3_aa: ASSQEIGYQETQY

j_call: TRBJ2-2
v_call: TRBV19
cdr3_aa: ASRQGVVEDTGELF

j_call: TRBJ2-7
v_call: TRBV14
cdr3_aa: ASSQQGVGEQY

j_call: TRBJ2-7
v_call: TRBV14
cdr3_aa: ASSQDLVLAAHIIYEQY

j_call: TRBJ1-1
v_call: TRBV19
cdr3_aa: ASSIGRGFEAF

j_call: TRBJ1-2
v_call: TRBV7-2
cdr3_aa: ASSLEGTYGYT

j_call: TRBJ1-5
v_call: TRBV7-2
cdr3_aa: ASSLAFGTSFRPQH

j_call: TRBJ2-2
v_call: TRBV19
cdr3_aa: ASIKTTGELF

j_call: TRBJ2-1
v_call: TRBV2
cdr3_aa: ASSEEMVEQF

j_call: TRBJ2-6
v_call: TRBV19
cdr3_aa: ASSVGQGANVLT

j_call: TRBJ1-5
v_call: TRBV28
cdr3_aa: ASRHRAAFNQPQH

j_call: TRBJ2-7
v_call: TRBV18
cdr3_aa: ASSLGGGSEQY

j_call: TRBJ2-1
v_call: TRBV25-1
cdr3_aa: ASSGDYNEQF

j_call: TRBJ2-5
v_call: TRBV10-1
cdr3_aa: ASSELAVGQETQY

j_call: TRBJ2-1
v_call: TRBV11-2
cdr3_aa: ASSLEGRGYSYNEQF

j_call: TRBJ2-7
v_call: TRBV14
cdr3_aa: ASSLGTVYEQY

j_call: TRBJ2-7
v_call: TRBV7-2
cdr3_aa: ASSWGQSPYEQY

j_call: TRBJ1-4
v_call: TRBV2
cdr3_aa: ASARQAIEKLF

j_call: TRBJ2-5
v_call: TRBV7-9
cdr3_aa: ASSTQGAPPGTQY

j_call: TRBJ1-2
v_call: TRBV19
cdr3_aa: ASSGTGTANYGYT

j_call: TRBJ2-7
v_call: TRBV29-1
cdr3_aa: SARQRDSYEQY

j_call: TRBJ2-5
v_call: TRBV11-2
cdr3_aa: ASSSGTSGGIQETQY

j_call: TRBJ2-6
v_call: TRBV4-2
cdr3_aa: ASTQAGTRSGANVLT